This T cell receptor beta chain is drawn from a study of cytomegalovirus exposure and HLA in healthy donors. PCR was performed using 60 Vbeta and 13 Jbeta primers. Assay used: immunoSEQ multiplex PCR; TCRdb lists only in-frame clones, some missing. The ten most abundant clones cover about 2.2% of a sample with 110,000 to 150,000 clones. Trimming pared 1 base from V and 3 bases from J, leaving 7 bases between. This CDR3 spans 13 amino acids. CDR1 is SGHRS and CDR2 is YFSETQ in the germline V gene. The rearrangement joins TRBV5-1 to TRBJ1-1; D perhaps matches TRBD1 (6 bases). Sequencing input: PBMCs. This sequence originates from a woman aged 18-29 years in good health and CMV-seronegative. The CDR3 region has the DNA TGCGCCAGCAGCTTGCAGGGGTACACTGAAGCTTTCTTT. Its translation is CASSLQGYTEAFF.